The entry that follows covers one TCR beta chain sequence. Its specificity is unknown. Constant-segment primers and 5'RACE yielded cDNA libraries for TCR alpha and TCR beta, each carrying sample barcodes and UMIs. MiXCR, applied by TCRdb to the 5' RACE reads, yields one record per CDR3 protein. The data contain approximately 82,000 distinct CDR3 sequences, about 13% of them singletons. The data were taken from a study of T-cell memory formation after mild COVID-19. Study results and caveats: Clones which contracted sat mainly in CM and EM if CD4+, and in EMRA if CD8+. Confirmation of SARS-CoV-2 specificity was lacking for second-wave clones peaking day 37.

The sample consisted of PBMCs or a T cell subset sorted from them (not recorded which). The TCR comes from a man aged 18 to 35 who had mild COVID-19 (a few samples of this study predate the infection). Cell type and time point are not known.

CDR3 sequence: CAISESGGGANEQFF. CDR3 bases: TGTGCCATCAGTGAGTCTGGCGGGGGGGCCAATGAGCAGTTCTTC. The chain combines TRBV10-3 with TRBJ2-1; the match to TRBD2 covers 9 bases. V trimming: 0 bases; J trimming: 6 bases; junction bases outside the gene matches: 3. Looked up from germline, CDR1 is ENHRY and CDR2 is SYGVKD. The CDR3 extends over 15 amino acids.